The 9 T cell receptor beta chains below come from one sample, sequenced in a study of T cell responses to AZD1222 COVID-19 vaccine. Using immunoSEQ multiplex PCR, the repertoire was profiled, and TCRdb retains in-frame clones only, with some absent. This sample has around 180,000 clones, with roughly nine tenths found just once. The sequencing used peripheral blood, collected on day 0 of AZD1222 vaccination. Receptors were obtained from an adult in good health.

The CDR3 DNA reads TGTGCCAGCAGCTTAGAAATAGTTTACGAGCAGTACTTC. As protein: CASSLEIVYEQYF. The chain has TRBV11-2 and TRBJ2-7, with unresolved D. This CDR3 region has 13 residues. Germline CDR1 and CDR2: SGHAT and FQNNGV. V was cut by 0 bases and J by 4 bases, with 7 bases left in between.

The rearrangement links TRBV12-3 or TRBV12-4 to TRBJ1-5; D uncertain. There are 12 residues in the CDR3. The ends were cut back, 3 bases at V and 7 bases at J, with 7 bases in the middle. The CDR3 DNA reads as TGTGCCAGCAGTTTGTTTGGGCAGCCCCAGCATTTT. It encodes CASSLFGQPQHF.

This rearrangement joins TRBV3-1 (or the pseudogene TRBV3-2) to TRBJ1-1, with TRBD1 identical over 8 bases. CDR3 size: 15 residues. Germline CDR1 is LGHDT and CDR2 is YNNKEL (reference sequence). The J segment lost 1 base and the V segment lost 4 bases, leaving 5 bases of the junction unmatched. CDR3 in DNA: TGTGCCAGCAGCCTACGACAGGGGTCGAACACTGAAGCTTTCTTT. Translating it yields CASSLRQGSNTEAFF.

This chain uses TRBV29-1 with TRBJ2-1; TRBD2 matches at 11 bases. Unmatched junction bases numbered 24, after V lost 3 bases and J lost 5 bases. CDR3 length: 21 residues. Germline assignment: CDR1 SQVTM and CDR2 ANQGSEA. CDR3 region: CSVEGSQKWGSGGDWNNEQFF. The DNA of the CDR3 is TGCAGCGTTGAGGGGTCCCAGAAATGGGGTAGCGGGGGGGATTGGAACAATGAGCAGTTCTTC.

The chain couples TRBV7-3 to TRBJ1-1; TRBD1 agrees at 7 bases. The CDR3 length is 17 residues. CDR1 is SGHTA, CDR2 FQGTGA, per germline. Losses at the gene ends were 5 bases for V and 5 bases for J; bases not matched to a gene: 17. The CDR3 nucleotides are TGTGCCAGCAGCCGAATTCACCCAGGGGGGGTGAGGACTGAAGCTTTCTTT. This encodes CASSRIHPGGVRTEAFF. The variable domain in full, completed from reference TRBV7-3 and TRBJ1-1, reads GAGVSQTPSNKVTEKGKYVELRCDPISGHTALYWYRQSLGQGPEFLIYFQGTGAADDSGLPNDRFFAVRPEGSVSTLKIQRTERGDSAVYLCASSRIHPGGVRTEAFFGQGTRLTVV.

The chain has TRBV7-8 and TRBJ1-6; 8 positions match TRBD1. The CDR3 totals 15 residues. The germline CDR1 and CDR2 sequences are SGHVS and FQNEAQ. V lost 0 bases to trimming and J lost 7 bases; unmatched junction nucleotides: 2. CDR3: CASSLAQGANSPLHF. DNA of the CDR3: TGTGCCAGCAGCTTAGCGCAGGGGGCGAATTCACCCCTCCACTTT. Looking up the rest from reference TRBV7-8 and TRBJ1-6 gives the full variable domain: GAGVSQSPRYKVAKRGQDVALRCDPISGHVSLFWYQQALGQGPEFLTYFQNEAQLDKSGLPSDRFFAERPEGSVSTLKIQRTQQEDSAVYLCASSLAQGANSPLHFGNGTRLTVT.

This clone was seen a single time. The genes are TRBV5-1 and TRBJ1-5, with 7 nucleotides matching TRBD1. The V gene's germline CDR1 is SGHRS and CDR2 YFSETQ. V shed 3 bases and J 5 bases; nucleotides not matched to a gene: 2. This CDR3 has 13 amino acids. The CDR3 nucleotides read TGCGCCAGCAGCTCAGGGGGGGATCAGCCCCAGCATTTT. This gives the protein CASSSGGDQPQHF. The full variable domain, completed using reference TRBV5-1 and TRBJ1-5, is KAGVTQTPRYLIKTRGQQVTLSCSPISGHRSVSWYQQTPGQGLQFLFEYFSETQRNKGNFPGRFSGRQFSNSRSEMNVSTLELGDSALYLCASSSGGDQPQHFGDGTRLSIL.

The gene calls are TRBV9 and TRBJ1-2; the D gene is possibly TRBD1 (5 bases). The length of the CDR3 is 13 residues. Germline CDR1 is SGDLS and CDR2 is YYNGEE. V lost 2 bases and J 3 bases, leaving 8 bases between the germline ends. The CDR3 loop reads CASSVSGDYGYTF. CDR3 nucleotide sequence: TGTGCCAGCAGCGTGTCGGGGGACTATGGCTACACCTTC. Together with reference TRBV9 and TRBJ1-2, the CDR3 gives the full variable domain: DSGVTQTPKHLITATGQRVTLRCSPRSGDLSVYWYQQSLDQGLQFLIQYYNGEERAKGNILERFSAQQFPDLHSELNLSSLELGDSALYFCASSVSGDYGYTFGSGTRLTVV.

V is TRBV6-5 and J is TRBJ1-4, with 8 bases identical to TRBD1. The CDR3 is 15 amino acids. From germline, CDR1 is MNHEY and CDR2 SVGAGI. The V gene end was trimmed by 4 bases and the J gene end by 7 bases; junction bases not matched to a gene: 8. CDR3 protein: CASSLTPTGAEKLFF. The CDR3 coding sequence is TGTGCCAGCAGTTTAACCCCGACAGGGGCTGAAAAACTGTTTTTT.